This TCR beta chain emerged from a study of blood T cells in healthy people across ages. Notes on the study in general: With age, beta diversity per million T cells declined roughly linearly, significantly by 30 to 40. Compared with aged donors, long-lived donors showed fewer expanded clones, suggesting selection.

Sample-barcoded 5' priming and a J-beta primer mix drove a second PCR of roughly 6 to 12 cycles. Each CDR3 protein gets one entry after TCRdb re-called the 5' RACE reads with MiXCR. The profile shows more than 500,000 distinct CDR3 sequences, roughly a quarter of them singletons. Of note for this clonotype: The antigen is undetermined.

The study isolated at least 7 million PBMCs from each sample. Extraction yielded at least 5 micrograms of total RNA per sample. These same data were also listed under a study on T cells of mothers and their children.

This clonotype was sampled from a boy between 2 and 15 years old in good health. The sequenced material came from blood.

The CDR3 DNA is TGCAGTGCTAGCGACATCTATGGCTACACCTTC. This encodes CSASDIYGYTF. This chain joins TRBV20-1 and TRBJ1-2; D unresolved. V lost 3 bases, J lost 4 bases, and 6 bases lay in between. The CDR3 consists of 11 residues. CDR1 and CDR2 from the germline V gene are DFQATT and SNEGSKA (reference sequence).